Listed below are T cell receptor beta chains from one sample, sequenced in a study of breast tumors, draining lymph nodes, adjacent tissues. TCRdb fed the multiplex PCR reads into MiXCR, producing one record per CDR3 protein. Of 16,000 or so distinct CDR3 sequences listed, 45% are singletons. Sequenced material: tumor-adjacent breast tissue. These TCRs come from a female donor with breast cancer. Some clones in this sample may be carry-over from other donors' samples. The CDR3 runs from the conserved cysteine through the conserved F or W. Each record gives: D gene, clone size, V gene, J gene, CDR3 DNA, CDR3 protein. A D gene is named only where the DNA matches it firmly. Size is stated for part of the rows, as once, few or many counts, or as a class when the clone is expanded.

d_gene: TRBD2; abundance: .; v_gene: TRBV20-1; j_gene: TRBJ2-3; CDR3nt: TGCAGTGCGCGGGATGGACTAGCGGATAGCACAGATACGCAGTATTTT; CDR3aa: CSARDGLADSTDTQYF
d_gene: .; abundance: .; v_gene: TRBV20-1; j_gene: TRBJ2-7; CDR3nt: TGCAGTGCTAGAAGTGTTGACACCCTCTCCTACGAGCAGTACTTC; CDR3aa: CSARSVDTLSYEQYF
d_gene: .; abundance: many; v_gene: TRBV7-2; j_gene: TRBJ2-2; CDR3nt: TGTGCCAGCAGCCGGGTCACCCCGAAATGGATCGGGGAGCTGTTTTTT; CDR3aa: CASSRVTPKWIGELFF
d_gene: TRBD1; abundance: many; v_gene: TRBV5-1; j_gene: TRBJ2-2; CDR3nt: TGCGCCAGCAGCCCCGGGACAGGGGGTACTAACACCGGGGAGCTGTTTTTT; CDR3aa: CASSPGTGGTNTGELFF
d_gene: TRBD1; abundance: .; v_gene: TRBV29-1; j_gene: TRBJ2-1; CDR3nt: TGCAGCGCCATAATCCCGGGACAGGGGGCCAATGAGCAGTTCTTC; CDR3aa: CSAIIPGQGANEQFF
d_gene: .; abundance: once; v_gene: TRBV7-2; j_gene: TRBJ2-7; CDR3nt: TGTGCCAGCAGCTTAGCGGGGGGGCCGGAAGAGCAGTACTTC; CDR3aa: CASSLAGGPEEQYF
d_gene: .; abundance: .; v_gene: TRBV9; j_gene: TRBJ2-1; CDR3nt: TGTGCCAGCAGCGTAGAGAAGAATGAGCAGTTCTTC; CDR3aa: CASSVEKNEQFF
d_gene: TRBD1; abundance: .; v_gene: TRBV29-1; j_gene: TRBJ2-1; CDR3nt: TGCAGCGTTGATCCGTCCGGGACAGAATACAATGAGCAGTTCTTC; CDR3aa: CSVDPSGTEYNEQFF
d_gene: .; abundance: .; v_gene: TRBV6-5; j_gene: TRBJ1-6; CDR3nt: TGTGCCAGCAGTAGAGGGCCTTCACCCCTCCACTTT; CDR3aa: CASSRGPSPLHF
d_gene: .; abundance: many; v_gene: TRBV24-1; j_gene: TRBJ1-1; CDR3nt: TGTGCCACCAGTGAAGGCACTGAAGCTTTCTTT; CDR3aa: CATSEGTEAFF
d_gene: .; abundance: .; v_gene: TRBV11-2; j_gene: TRBJ1-3; CDR3nt: TGTGCCAGCAGCTTTAGGGGGGACACCATATATTTT; CDR3aa: CASSFRGDTIYF
d_gene: .; abundance: .; v_gene: TRBV4-2; j_gene: TRBJ2-5; CDR3nt: TGTGCCAGCAGCCAAGATCGGGGGGCCCAAGAGACCCAGTACTTC; CDR3aa: CASSQDRGAQETQYF
d_gene: TRBD1; abundance: .; v_gene: TRBV11-3; j_gene: TRBJ1-2; CDR3nt: TGTGCCAGCAGCTTGGGGACAGGGATTAACTATGGCTACACCTTC; CDR3aa: CASSLGTGINYGYTF
d_gene: .; abundance: .; v_gene: TRBV5-4; j_gene: TRBJ2-7; CDR3nt: TGTGCCAGCAGCCCGGCCTACGCGCAGTACTTC; CDR3aa: CASSPAYAQYF
d_gene: .; abundance: many; v_gene: TRBV4-3; j_gene: TRBJ1-1; CDR3nt: TGCGCCAGCAGCCAGGACCCGGGGGGGAACACTGAAGCTTTCTTT; CDR3aa: CASSQDPGGNTEAFF
d_gene: TRBD1; abundance: many; v_gene: TRBV4-3; j_gene: TRBJ1-4; CDR3nt: TGCGCCAGCAGCCAGTCTAGGGGGCGGGATGAAAAACTGTTTTTT; CDR3aa: CASSQSRGRDEKLFF
d_gene: .; abundance: medium-sized; v_gene: TRBV7-9; j_gene: TRBJ1-2; CDR3nt: TGTGCCAGCAGCTTAGCCCTCCCAGGGAGTGGCTACACCTTC; CDR3aa: CASSLALPGSGYTF
d_gene: .; abundance: .; v_gene: TRBV19; j_gene: TRBJ2-7; CDR3nt: TGTGCCAGTAGTATCGGGGTCACCTACGAGCAGTACTTC; CDR3aa: CASSIGVTYEQYF
d_gene: TRBD1; abundance: once; v_gene: TRBV11-3; j_gene: TRBJ2-1; CDR3nt: TGTGCCAGCAGCTTAGAAAACAGGGGGGCCTACAATGAGCAGTTCTTC; CDR3aa: CASSLENRGAYNEQFF
d_gene: .; abundance: many; v_gene: TRBV27; j_gene: TRBJ1-2; CDR3nt: TGTGCCAGCACTCAGAGTTGGGGAAACTATGGCTACACCTTC; CDR3aa: CASTQSWGNYGYTF
d_gene: .; abundance: .; v_gene: TRBV20-1; j_gene: TRBJ1-6; CDR3nt: TGCAGTGCACCCGGGACACTCCACTTT; CDR3aa: CSAPGTLHF
d_gene: .; abundance: many; v_gene: TRBV6-1; j_gene: TRBJ2-5; CDR3nt: TGTGCCAGCAGTGACGGGGCAGGGGAATCAGAGACCCAGTACTTC; CDR3aa: CASSDGAGESETQYF